This TCR beta chain is from a study of cytomegalovirus exposure and HLA in healthy donors. General study findings and limits: The study listed some 160 cytomegalovirus-associated TCR beta chains. Most observed TCR sequences were rare, whereas some public TCRs were detected in many donors. An apparent linkage of common viral pathogens to several of the most significant clusters emerged in a later analysis.

Amplification used 60 Vbeta primers and 13 Jbeta primers. Profiled with immunoSEQ multiplex PCR; TCRdb holds only in-frame clones, not every one. The sample has about 150,000 clones, roughly 78% seen once. This CDR3 is built from 15 residues. V lost 5 bases and J lost 0, with 11 bases in between. The germline V gene has CDR1 MNHEY and CDR2 SVGAGI. A remark on this clone: Its antigen is still unknown.

Material for sequencing was PBMCs. This chain joins TRBV6-5 and TRBJ1-5, with D maybe TRBD1 (6 bases). The clonotype was recovered from a man aged 50 to 59 in good health and CMV-seropositive. The CDR3 protein is CASSRRTDSNQPQHF. The DNA for the CDR3 is TGTGCCAGCAGTCGAAGGACAGATAGCAATCAGCCCCAGCATTTT.